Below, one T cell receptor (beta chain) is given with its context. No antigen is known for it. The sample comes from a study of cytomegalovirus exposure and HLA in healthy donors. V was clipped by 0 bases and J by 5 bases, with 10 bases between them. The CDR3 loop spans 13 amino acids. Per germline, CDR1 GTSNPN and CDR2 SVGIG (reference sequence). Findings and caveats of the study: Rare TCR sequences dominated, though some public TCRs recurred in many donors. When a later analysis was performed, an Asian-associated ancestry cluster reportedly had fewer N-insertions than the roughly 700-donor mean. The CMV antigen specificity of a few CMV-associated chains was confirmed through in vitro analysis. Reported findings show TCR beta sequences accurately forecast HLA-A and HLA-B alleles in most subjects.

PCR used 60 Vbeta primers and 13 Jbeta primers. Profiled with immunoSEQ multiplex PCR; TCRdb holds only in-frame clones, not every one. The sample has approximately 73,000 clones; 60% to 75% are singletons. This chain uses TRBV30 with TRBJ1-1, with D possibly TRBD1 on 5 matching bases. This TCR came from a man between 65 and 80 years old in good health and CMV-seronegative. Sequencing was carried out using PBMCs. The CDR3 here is CAWSVTQGTEAFF. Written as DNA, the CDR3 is TGTGCCTGGAGTGTGACGCAGGGTACTGAAGCTTTCTTT.